The following is a T cell receptor (beta chain) sequence with its context. Original methodology: For nucleated cells, counts were estimated from reference gene primer amplification. Sequencing was performed with immunoSEQ multiplex PCR; in TCRdb, only in-frame clones are kept and a portion is missing. V, J and clone size are those of that table, while D and trimming were read from the DNA. The data show about 62,000 clones, with roughly 86% seen just once and roughly 1% held by the top ten. The data were obtained in a study of blood T cell repertoires in COVID-19. Study details: COVID-19 samples collected from the United States, Italy and Spain covered acute and convalescent phases. T cells, B-cell-depleted T cells, or PBMCs provided the cDNA or gDNA that served as material.

CDR1 SGHRS and CDR2 YFSETQ come from the germline V gene. Trimming removed 4 bases at V and 8 bases at J, with 15 bases between. The CDR3 is 14 residues long. Sequenced sample: peripheral blood. This TCR was sampled from an older man with acute or convalescent COVID-19. This chain connects TRBV5-1 to TRBJ1-4, with D maybe TRBD1 (6 bases). CDR3 DNA: TGCGCCAGCAGCGATCCCTCCCAGGGGGAAAAACTGTTTTTT. Its protein product is CASSDPSQGEKLFF.